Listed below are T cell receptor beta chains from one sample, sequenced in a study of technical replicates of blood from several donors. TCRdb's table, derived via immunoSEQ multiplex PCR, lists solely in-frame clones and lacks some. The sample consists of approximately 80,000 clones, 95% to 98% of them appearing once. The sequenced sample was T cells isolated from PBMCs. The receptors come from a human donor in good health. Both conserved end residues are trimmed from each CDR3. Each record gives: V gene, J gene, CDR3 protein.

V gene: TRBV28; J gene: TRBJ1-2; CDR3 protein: ASSRPGEGYT
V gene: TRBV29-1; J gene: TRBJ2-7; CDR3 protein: SVAGTGLYEQY
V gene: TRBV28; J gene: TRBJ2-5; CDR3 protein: ASSSPGLSKETQY
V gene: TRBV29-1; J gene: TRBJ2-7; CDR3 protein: SVYASDSFSYEQY
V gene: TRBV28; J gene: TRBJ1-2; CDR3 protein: ASRDDSVIPSNYGYT
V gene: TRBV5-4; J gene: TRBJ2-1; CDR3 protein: ASRPDSNEQF
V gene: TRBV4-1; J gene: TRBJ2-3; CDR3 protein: ASSPSGTQLTDTQY
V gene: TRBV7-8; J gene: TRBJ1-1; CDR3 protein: ASSLVGNTEAF
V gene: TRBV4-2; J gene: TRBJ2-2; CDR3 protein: ATLAGGTGELF
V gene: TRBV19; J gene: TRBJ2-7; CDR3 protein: ASSPRTVYEQY
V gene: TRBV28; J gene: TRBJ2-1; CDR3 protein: ASSFNSGSAGNEQF
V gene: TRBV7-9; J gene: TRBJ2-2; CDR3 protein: ASSLETSRSFRGELF
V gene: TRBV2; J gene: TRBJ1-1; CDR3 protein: ASRGPTEAF
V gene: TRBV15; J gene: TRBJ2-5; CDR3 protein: ATSREKRTQETQY
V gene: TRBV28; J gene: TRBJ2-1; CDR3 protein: ASSSGTRRNEQF
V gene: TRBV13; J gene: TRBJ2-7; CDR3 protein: ASSLGIPRGVWPSSYEQY
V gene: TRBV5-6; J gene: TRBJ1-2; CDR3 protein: ASSRQGLRYGYT
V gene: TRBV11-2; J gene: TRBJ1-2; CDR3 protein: ASSFSPDYGYT
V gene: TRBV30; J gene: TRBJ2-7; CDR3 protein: AWSQGTANSYEQY
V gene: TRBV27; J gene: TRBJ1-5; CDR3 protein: ASSLDRVRPQH
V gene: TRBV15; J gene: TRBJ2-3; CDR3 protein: ATSRGDGDTDTQY
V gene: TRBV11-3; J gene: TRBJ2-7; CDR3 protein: ASSLVAGGHEQY
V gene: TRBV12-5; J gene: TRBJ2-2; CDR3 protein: ASGYRGRGELF
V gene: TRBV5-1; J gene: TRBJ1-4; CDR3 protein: ASSLAHGDNEKLF
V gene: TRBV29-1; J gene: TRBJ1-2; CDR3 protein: SERDKSNYGYT
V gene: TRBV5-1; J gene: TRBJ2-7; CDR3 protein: ASSREFPYEQY
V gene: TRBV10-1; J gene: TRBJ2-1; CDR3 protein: ASSLSGTSYNEQF
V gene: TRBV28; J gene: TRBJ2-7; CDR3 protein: ASSPSGGPYEQY
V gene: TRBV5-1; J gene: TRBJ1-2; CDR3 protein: ASSYGQGDHGYT
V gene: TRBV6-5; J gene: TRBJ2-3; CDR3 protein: ASSVQGTVDTQY
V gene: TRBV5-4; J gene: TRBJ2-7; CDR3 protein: ASSLGRASEIYEQY
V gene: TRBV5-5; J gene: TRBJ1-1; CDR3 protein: ASSYGGAGTEAF
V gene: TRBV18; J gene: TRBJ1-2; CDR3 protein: ASQLRGDYGYT
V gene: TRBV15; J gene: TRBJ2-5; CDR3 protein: ATSSRDTLEETQY
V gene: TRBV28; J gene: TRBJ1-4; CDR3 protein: ASSSPRVQGEKLF
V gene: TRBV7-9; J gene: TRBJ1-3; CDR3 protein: ATTGTGVTGTIY
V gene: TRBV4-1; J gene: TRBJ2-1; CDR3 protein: ASSPNPLAGANEQF
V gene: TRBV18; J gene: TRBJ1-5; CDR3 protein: ASSPAGQGYNQPQH
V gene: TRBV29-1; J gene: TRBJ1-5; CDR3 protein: SAGGGAGNQPQH
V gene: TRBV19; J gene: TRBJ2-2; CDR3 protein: ASSIIITSLTGELF
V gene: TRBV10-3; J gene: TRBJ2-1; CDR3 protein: ATVSFGEDNEQF
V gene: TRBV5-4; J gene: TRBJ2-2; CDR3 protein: ASSPAGGADTGELF
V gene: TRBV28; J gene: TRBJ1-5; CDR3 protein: ASTVTGAALTPQH
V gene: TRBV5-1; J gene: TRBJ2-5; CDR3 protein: ASQQGAGGETQY
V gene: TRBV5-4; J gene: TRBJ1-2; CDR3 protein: ASSSLETSYGYT
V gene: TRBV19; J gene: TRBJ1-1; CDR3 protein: ASSIDLRREAF